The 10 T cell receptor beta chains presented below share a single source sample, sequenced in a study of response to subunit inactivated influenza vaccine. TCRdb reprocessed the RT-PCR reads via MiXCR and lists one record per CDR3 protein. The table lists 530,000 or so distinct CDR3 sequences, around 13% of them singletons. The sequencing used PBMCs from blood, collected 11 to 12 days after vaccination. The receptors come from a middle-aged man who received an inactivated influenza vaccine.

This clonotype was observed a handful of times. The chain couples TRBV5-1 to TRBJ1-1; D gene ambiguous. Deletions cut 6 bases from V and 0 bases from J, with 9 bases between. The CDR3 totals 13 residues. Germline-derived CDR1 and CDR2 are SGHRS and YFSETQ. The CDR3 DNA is TGCGCCAGCAAGGTGGGCGTGAACACTGAAGCTTTCTTT. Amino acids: CASKVGVNTEAFF.

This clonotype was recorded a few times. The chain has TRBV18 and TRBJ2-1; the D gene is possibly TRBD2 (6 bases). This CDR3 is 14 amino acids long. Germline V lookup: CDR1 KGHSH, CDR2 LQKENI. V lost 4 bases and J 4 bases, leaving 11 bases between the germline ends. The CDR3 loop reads CASSRASEYNEQFF. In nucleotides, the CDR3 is TGTGCCAGCTCACGGGCTAGCGAGTACAATGAGCAGTTCTTC.

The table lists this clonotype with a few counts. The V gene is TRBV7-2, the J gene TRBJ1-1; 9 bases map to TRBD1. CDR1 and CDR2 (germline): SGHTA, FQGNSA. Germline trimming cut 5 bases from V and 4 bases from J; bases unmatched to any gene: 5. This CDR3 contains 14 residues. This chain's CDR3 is CASSRDRASTEAFF. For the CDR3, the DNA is TGTGCCAGCAGCCGGGACAGGGCATCCACTGAAGCTTTCTTT.

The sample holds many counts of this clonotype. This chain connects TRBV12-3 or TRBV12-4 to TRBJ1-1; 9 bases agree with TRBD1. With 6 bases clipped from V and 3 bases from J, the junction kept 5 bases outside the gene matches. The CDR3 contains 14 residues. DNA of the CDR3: TGTGCCAGCAGACAACAGGGGGCAGACACTGAAGCTTTCTTT. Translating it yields CASRQQGADTEAFF.

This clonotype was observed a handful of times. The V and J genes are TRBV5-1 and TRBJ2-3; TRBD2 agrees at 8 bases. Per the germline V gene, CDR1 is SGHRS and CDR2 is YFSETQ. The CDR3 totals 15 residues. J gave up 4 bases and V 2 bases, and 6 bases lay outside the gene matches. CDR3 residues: CASSLTGRAADTQYF. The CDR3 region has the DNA TGCGCCAGCAGCTTAACCGGGAGGGCCGCAGATACGCAGTATTTT.

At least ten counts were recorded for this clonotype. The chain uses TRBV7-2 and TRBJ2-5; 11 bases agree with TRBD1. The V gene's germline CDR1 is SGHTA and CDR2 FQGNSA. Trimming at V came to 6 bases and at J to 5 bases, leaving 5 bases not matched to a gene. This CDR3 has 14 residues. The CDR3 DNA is TGTGCCAGCAGGGGGACAGGGGGGCGGGAGACCCAGTACTTC. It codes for CASRGTGGRETQYF.

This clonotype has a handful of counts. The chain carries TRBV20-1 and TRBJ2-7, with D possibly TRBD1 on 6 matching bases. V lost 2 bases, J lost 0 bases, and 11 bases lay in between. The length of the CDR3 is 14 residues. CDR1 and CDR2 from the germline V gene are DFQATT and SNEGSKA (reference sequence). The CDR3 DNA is TGCAGTGCTAGACAAGGGACATCCTCCTACGAGCAGTACTTC. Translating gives CSARQGTSSYEQYF.

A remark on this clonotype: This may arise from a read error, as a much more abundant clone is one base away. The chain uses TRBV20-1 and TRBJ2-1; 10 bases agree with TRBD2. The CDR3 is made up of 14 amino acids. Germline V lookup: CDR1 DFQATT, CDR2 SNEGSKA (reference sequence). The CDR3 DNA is TGCAGAGGATTAAGGACTAGCGGCTACAATGAGCAGTTCTTC. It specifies CRGLRTSGYNEQFF.

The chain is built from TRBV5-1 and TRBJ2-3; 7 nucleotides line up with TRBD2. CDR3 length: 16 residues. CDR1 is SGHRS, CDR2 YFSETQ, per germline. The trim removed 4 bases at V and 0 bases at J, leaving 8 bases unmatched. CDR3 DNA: TGCGCCAGCAGCCCATTTGGCGGGAGTAGCACAGATACGCAGTATTTT. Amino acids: CASSPFGGSSTDTQYF.

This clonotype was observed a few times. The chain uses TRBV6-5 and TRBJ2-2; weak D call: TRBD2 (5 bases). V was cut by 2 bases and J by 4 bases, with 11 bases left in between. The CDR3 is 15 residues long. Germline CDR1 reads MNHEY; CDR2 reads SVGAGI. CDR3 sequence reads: CASSYGRVGTGELFF. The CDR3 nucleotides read TGTGCCAGCAGTTACGGGAGAGTGGGCACCGGGGAGCTGTTTTTT.